This passage covers 29 T cell receptor beta chains from one sample sequenced in a study of OX40 agonist ivuxolimab in advanced cancers. Library preparation used the immunoSEQ multiplex PCR assay. TCRdb obtained this table from immuneACCESS and retained in-frame rearrangements with V and J assigned. These tables miss some clones; where compared with another copy, unresolved V genes account for less than half of the shortfall, and the remainder is unexplained. The sample table lists fewer than 85,000 clones, 80% to 90% of them with a count of one. The biggest ten clones account for 10% to 11% of the sample. Sequencing used CD4+ or CD8+ T cells sorted from blood, obtained in a trial of the OX40 agonist ivuxolimab. All receptors derive from an adult with an advanced solid tumor such as melanoma, head and neck, liver or kidney cancer.

The V call is TRBV27, the J call TRBJ2-7, with D possibly matching TRBD2 (5 bases). Trimming left V 8 bases short and J 3 bases short, with 8 bases between. From germline, CDR1 is MNHEY and CDR2 SMNVEV (reference sequence). CDR3 length: 11 amino acids. For the CDR3, the DNA is TGTGCCAGCCGGGGTTTCTACGAGCAGTACTTC. Translating it yields CASRGFYEQYF.

This sequence joins TRBV19 and TRBJ1-5, with 9 bases aligning to TRBD1. This CDR3 region has 15 residues. V dropped 3 bases and J dropped 3; count of bases not matched to a gene: 3. Germline CDR1 is LNHDA and CDR2 is SQIVND (reference sequence). The CDR3 spells CASSITGGYNQPQHF. DNA for the CDR3: TGTGCCAGTAGTATTACAGGGGGCTACAATCAGCCCCAGCATTTT.

The chain combines TRBV29-1 with TRBJ1-1, with D maybe TRBD1 (5 bases). The CDR3 has 13 amino acids. Trimming left V 6 bases short and J 4 bases short, with 15 bases between. Germline V gene lookup returns CDR1 SQVTM and CDR2 ANQGSEA. In DNA, the CDR3 is TGCAGCGTACATTCGGGGGGAGGCACTGAAGCTTTCTTT. Its translation: CSVHSGGGTEAFF.

The count of this clone is one. V usage is TRBV27 and J usage is TRBJ2-5, with 9 bases that match TRBD2. The CDR3 has 15 amino acids. J gave up 5 bases and V 7 bases, and 11 bases lay outside the gene matches. Germline V CDR1 and CDR2: MNHEY, SMNVEV (reference sequence). CDR3 residues: CASIPSGALGETQYF. CDR3 coding DNA: TGTGCCAGCATTCCTAGCGGGGCCCTGGGGGAGACCCAGTACTTC.

This clone has only a few counts. The rearrangement uses TRBV7-3 and TRBJ2-1, with 7 bases identical to TRBD2. Per germline, CDR1 SGHTA and CDR2 FQGTGA. The CDR3 runs 17 residues. J was trimmed by 1 base and V by 3 bases; bases with no gene match: 9. The CDR3 bases are TGTGCCAGCAGCTTCTACCCCAGCGGGGAATCCTACAATGAGCAGTTCTTC. Amino acids: CASSFYPSGESYNEQFF.

This clone was counted once. V and J are TRBV30 and TRBJ1-4; tentatively, D is TRBD1 (5 bases). The CDR3 runs 14 residues. CDR1 and CDR2 from the germline V gene are GTSNPN and SVGIG (reference sequence). V lost 4 bases, J lost 7 bases, and 16 bases lay in between. The CDR3 reads CAWTAGTLSEKLFF. The DNA of the CDR3 is TGTGCCTGGACGGCCGGGACCCTATCTGAAAAACTGTTTTTT.

The chain uses TRBV5-1 and TRBJ1-2, with 11 bases identical to TRBD1. From germline, CDR1 is SGHRS and CDR2 YFSETQ. The trim removed 3 bases at V and 7 bases at J, leaving 5 bases unmatched. CDR3 length: 14 residues. The CDR3 bases are TGCGCCAGCAGCTACGGACAGGGGGCCGTTGGCTACACCTTC. Translating gives CASSYGQGAVGYTF.

This chain connects TRBV10-3 to TRBJ1-1, with D possibly TRBD1 on 6 matching bases. CDR3 size: 14 residues. V was pared by 3 bases and J by 8 bases, with 16 bases between. Germline CDR1 ENHRY, CDR2 SYGVKD. CDR3 protein: CAISDLGASEEAFF. CDR3 sequence (DNA): TGTGCCATCAGTGATTTGGGGGCGAGCGAGGAAGCTTTCTTT.

This rearrangement joins TRBV12-5 to TRBJ2-7; 9 bases are shared with TRBD1. V lost 5 bases and J lost 5; bases outside the gene matches: 4. The germline V gene has CDR1 LGHNT and CDR2 FRNRAP. The CDR3 consists of 13 residues. CDR3 coding DNA: TGTGCTAGTGGTCCCGGGACAGGGAACGAGCAGTACTTC. This gives the protein CASGPGTGNEQYF.

This clone was recorded a few times. The rearrangement uses TRBV19 and TRBJ1-5, with TRBD1 matching over 9 bases. Germline V CDR1 and CDR2: LNHDA, SQIVND (reference sequence). This CDR3 spans 14 amino acids. V lost 10 bases and J lost 2; bases outside the gene matches: 6. CDR3 amino acids: CATKDRGGNQPQHF. CDR3 sequence (DNA): TGTGCCACCAAGGACAGGGGTGGCAATCAGCCCCAGCATTTT.

This chain connects TRBV7-6 to TRBJ2-7; D ambiguous. The CDR3 length is 14 residues. V was cut by 2 bases and J by 2 bases, with 10 bases left in between. Germline V CDR1 and CDR2: SGHVS, FNYEAQ. The CDR3 loop reads CASSLYAPPYEQYF. In DNA form, the CDR3 reads TGTGCCAGCAGCTTATATGCACCACCCTACGAGCAGTACTTC. The whole variable domain, filled in from reference TRBV7-6 and TRBJ2-7, reads GAGVSQSPRYKVTKRGQDVALRCDPISGHVSLYWYRQALGQGPEFLTYFNYEAQQDKSGLPNDRFSAERPEGSISTLTIQRTEQRDSAMYRCASSLYAPPYEQYFGPGTRLTVT.

The CDR3 spells CASSLNRDINTEAFF. The CDR3 nucleotides read TGCGCCAGCAGCCTCAACCGGGACATTAACACTGAAGCTTTCTTT. The J gene is TRBJ1-1, the V gene TRBV23-1; D possibly corresponds to TRBD1 (6 bases). TRBV23-1 is known as an ORF, though its function is uncertain. The CDR3 is 15 amino acids. Between the trimmed V and J ends, which lost 6 bases and 2 bases, there was a span of 16 bases.

The CDR3: CASSQQTGGLTDTQYF. CDR3 coding DNA: TGCGCCAGCAGCCAACAGACAGGGGGCTTGACAGATACGCAGTATTTT. The V gene is TRBV4-1, the J gene TRBJ2-3; TRBD1 agrees at 10 bases. The V and J ends lost 2 bases and 3 bases, in that order; junction bases with no gene match: 5. Germline lookup yields CDR1 MGHRA and CDR2 YSYEKL. This CDR3 spans 16 amino acids.

J is TRBJ1-2 and V is TRBV10-1; D gene uncertain. This CDR3 is built from 13 residues. V gave up 0 bases and J gave up 8 bases, with 10 bases separating them. In germline, CDR1 is WNHNN, CDR2 SYGVQD (reference sequence). This chain's CDR3 is CASSESPASGYTF. For the CDR3, the DNA is TGCGCCAGCAGTGAGTCCCCTGCCTCGGGCTACACCTTC.

This rearrangement joins TRBV10-2 to TRBJ1-1; no clear D. The V end was cut by 0 bases, the J end by 8 bases, with 7 bases between. The CDR3 length is 12 residues. Germline V gives CDR1 WSHSY, CDR2 SAAADI. CDR3 sequence (DNA): TGCGCCAGCAGTGAGTCGGGCAGGGAAGCTTTCTTT. It encodes CASSESGREAFF.

The chain is built from TRBV6-5 and TRBJ1-5, with D possibly being TRBD1 (6 bases). This CDR3 region has 12 residues. Germline CDR1 and CDR2: MNHEY and SVGAGI. Trimming pared 8 bases from V and 6 bases from J, leaving 11 bases between. The CDR3 is CASGRGRQPQHF. In DNA, the CDR3 is TGTGCCAGCGGCAGGGGACGTCAGCCCCAGCATTTT.

The chain uses TRBV2 and TRBJ2-2; TRBD1 matches at 9 bases. The V gene end was trimmed by 8 bases and the J gene end by 4 bases; junction bases not matched to a gene: 11. CDR1 SNHLY and CDR2 FYNNEI come from the germline V gene. This CDR3 has 16 amino acids. CDR3 sequence (DNA): TGTGCCAGCTGGTTCCCGGGACAGGGTTCCACCGGGGAGCTGTTTTTT. Residues: CASWFPGQGSTGELFF.

The rearrangement joins TRBV9 to TRBJ2-3, with D hard to call. This CDR3 region has 15 residues. Germline V lookup: CDR1 SGDLS, CDR2 YYNGEE. The germline V and J ends were trimmed by 0 bases and 2 bases, with 10 bases remaining between them. CDR3 bases: TGTGCCAGCAGCGTAGGGCGGTCCTCCACAGATACGCAGTATTTT. Residues: CASSVGRSSTDTQYF.

The chain employs TRBV7-8 and TRBJ2-7; D not resolved. CDR3 size: 14 residues. V dropped 0 bases and J dropped 4 bases, with 10 bases sitting between them. CDR1 SGHVS and CDR2 FQNEAQ come from the germline V gene. CDR3 nucleotide sequence: TGTGCCAGCAGCTTAGCAGGACGGCAGTACGAGCAGTACTTC. It encodes CASSLAGRQYEQYF.

This clone has more than one count but fewer than ten. The J gene is TRBJ1-2, the V gene TRBV2; D perhaps matches TRBD1 (5 bases). The germline V gene has CDR1 SNHLY and CDR2 FYNNEI. V lost 6 bases and J lost 2, with 13 bases in between. The CDR3 is made up of 14 amino acids. CDR3 residues: CASSAPGVNYGYTF. The DNA for the CDR3 is TGTGCCAGCAGCGCCCCGGGGGTAAACTATGGCTACACCTTC.

V usage is TRBV29-1 and J usage is TRBJ2-2; 10 nucleotides match TRBD2. V was clipped by 6 bases and J by 4 bases; unmatched bases: 5. There are 14 residues in the CDR3. The germline V gene encodes CDR1 SQVTM and CDR2 ANQGSEA. CDR3 loop: CSVHSGGPTGELFF. The DNA of the CDR3 is TGCAGCGTCCATAGCGGGGGGCCCACCGGGGAGCTGTTTTTT.

The rearrangement joins TRBV28 to TRBJ2-1, with TRBD2 as a possible D gene (6 bases). Trimming took 7 bases from V and 2 from J, leaving 18 bases between them. Germline lookup yields CDR1 MDHEN and CDR2 SYDVKM. The CDR3 contains 16 residues. CDR3 sequence: CASKLISGVPYNEQFF. As DNA, the CDR3 is TGTGCCAGCAAATTAATATCGGGAGTTCCCTACAATGAGCAGTTCTTC.

This clone was counted once. This chain connects TRBV6-1 to TRBJ1-1; D is possibly TRBD1 (6 bases). Germline CDR1 is MNHNS and CDR2 is SASEGT. The V and J ends lost 2 bases and 4 bases respectively, with 14 bases between them. CDR3 length equals 15 residues. Here the CDR3 DNA reads TGTGCCAGCAGTGAATATACAGGGAGGGTCACTGAAGCTTTCTTT. It is translated as CASSEYTGRVTEAFF.

The chain recombines TRBV27 with TRBJ2-1; TRBD1 agrees at 7 bases. Germline CDR1 is MNHEY and CDR2 is SMNVEV (reference sequence). There are 16 residues in the CDR3. Trimming took 0 bases from V and 2 from J; bases not matched to a gene: 4. Here the CDR3 DNA reads TGTGCCAGCAGTTTATCGAGAGGGGGCCCCTACAATGAGCAGTTCTTC. Protein sequence: CASSLSRGGPYNEQFF.

This clone was recorded once. V is TRBV27 and J is TRBJ2-7; possibly TRBD1 for D (5 bases). Deletions cut 0 bases from V and 4 bases from J, with 16 bases between. Germline V gives CDR1 MNHEY, CDR2 SMNVEV (reference sequence). The CDR3 loop spans 16 amino acids. CDR3 sequence reads: CASSLSGLVASYEQYF. DNA of the CDR3: TGTGCCAGCAGTTTATCGGGGCTAGTGGCCTCATACGAGCAGTACTTC.

The rearrangement joins TRBV2 to TRBJ1-4; D is undetermined. Trimming pared 0 bases from V and 0 bases from J, leaving 8 bases between. CDR3 size: 16 residues. Germline values: CDR1 SNHLY, CDR2 FYNNEI. Here the CDR3 DNA reads TGTGCCAGCAGTGAAGCAAGCCGTGCAACTAATGAAAAACTGTTTTTT. Amino acid sequence: CASSEASRATNEKLFF.

The rearrangement joins TRBV5-1 to TRBJ1-2, with 10 bases matching TRBD1. Germline values: CDR1 SGHRS, CDR2 YFSETQ. There are 17 residues in the CDR3. With 1 base clipped from V and 8 bases from J, the junction kept 14 bases outside the gene matches. The CDR3 region has the DNA TGCGCCAGCAGCTTGTTCCTGGGGGACAGGGGAAGAGGAGGCTACACCTTC. This translates into CASSLFLGDRGRGGYTF.

This clone was seen only a few times. The V and J genes are TRBV4-2 and TRBJ2-7, with TRBD2 as a possible D gene (6 bases). Trimming cost V 0 bases and J 2 bases, with 11 bases left between them. The CDR3 runs to 15 residues. Germline values: CDR1 LGHNA, CDR2 YNFKEQ. For the CDR3, the DNA is TGTGCCAGCAGCCAAGATGGCGGGACGCCCTACGAGCAGTACTTC. Residues: CASSQDGGTPYEQYF.

This clone appeared once. The chain employs TRBV27 and TRBJ2-7; tentative D call: TRBD1 (6 bases). This CDR3 is built from 14 residues. V lost 3 bases to trimming and J lost 2 bases, with 11 bases between them. Germline CDR1 and CDR2: MNHEY and SMNVEV (reference sequence). CDR3 loop: CASSFSAGAYEQYF. The CDR3 nucleotides read TGTGCCAGCAGTTTCTCCGCAGGGGCCTACGAGCAGTACTTC.